Presented here are 17 T cell receptor beta chains from one specimen sequenced in a study of blood T cells in healthy people across ages. The second PCR ran roughly 6 to 12 cycles with a sample-barcoded 5' primer and J-beta primers. Each CDR3 protein is one row after TCRdb ran MiXCR on the 5' RACE reads. The data hold some 730,000 distinct CDR3 sequences, with 22% observed a single time. The specimen was blood. These receptors came from a man aged 65 to 85 in good health.

This clonotype occurred a few times. This chain links TRBV18 with TRBJ1-4; 7 nucleotides match TRBD1. Germline trimming cut 8 bases from V and 8 bases from J; bases unmatched to any gene: 8. Germline-derived CDR1 and CDR2 are KGHSH and LQKENI. CDR3 size: 13 residues. DNA for the CDR3: TGTGCCAGCCGGGAGGGACAGAGCGAAAAACTGTTTTTT. Translating gives CASREGQSEKLFF.

The chain uses TRBV10-3 and TRBJ2-2; D remains unclear. The V end was cut by 9 bases, the J end by 7 bases, with 15 bases between. CDR1 and CDR2 from the germline V gene are ENHRY and SYGVKD. This CDR3 is built from 13 residues. CDR3 nucleotides: TGTGCCATGACTTTTGCTCTAGGCGGGGAGCTGTTTTTT. As protein: CAMTFALGGELFF.

The chain joins TRBV20-1 to TRBJ2-1, with 7 bases lining up with TRBD1. The germline V gene encodes CDR1 DFQATT and CDR2 SNEGSKA (reference sequence). CDR3 length equals 14 residues. V lost 2 bases to trimming and J lost 7 bases; unmatched junction nucleotides: 8. CDR3: CSARLPRGLNEQFF. The CDR3 DNA sequence: TGCAGTGCTAGATTGCCTAGGGGGCTGAATGAGCAGTTCTTC.

A few counts support this clonotype. The rearrangement links TRBV2 to TRBJ2-1; D perhaps matches TRBD2 (6 bases). Per the germline V gene, CDR1 is SNHLY and CDR2 is FYNNEI. V lost 6 bases and J lost 1, with 13 bases in between. This CDR3 is built from 15 residues. The CDR3 spells CASREGSPSYNEQFF. CDR3 DNA: TGTGCCAGCAGGGAGGGAAGTCCATCCTACAATGAGCAGTTCTTC. The full variable domain, rest sourced from reference TRBV2 and TRBJ2-1, is EPEVTQTPSHQVTQMGQEVILRCVPISNHLYFYWYRQILGQKVEFLVSFYNNEISEKSEIFDDQFSVERPDGSNFTLKIRSTKLEDSAMYFCASREGSPSYNEQFFGPGTRLTVL.

The chain links TRBV6-1 to TRBJ2-5; possibly TRBD2 for D (5 bases). With the DNA end fitting TRBJ2-1 better, the J assignment may be wrong. Germline lookup yields CDR1 MNHNS and CDR2 SASEGT. The CDR3 covers 12 residues. The CDR3, as DNA: TGTGCCAGCAGTGGGGAGAGGAATGAGCAGTTCTTC. Translating gives CASSGERNEQFF.

There are many counts of this clonotype. This sequence joins TRBV6-6 and TRBJ1-2; 8 nucleotides line up with TRBD1. Germline V lookup: CDR1 MNHNY, CDR2 SVGAGI (reference sequence). Germline trimming cut 5 bases from V and 8 bases from J; bases unmatched to any gene: 4. This CDR3 comprises 12 residues. The CDR3 loop is CASSPQGAGYTF. In nucleotides, the CDR3 is TGTGCCAGCAGTCCCCAGGGGGCCGGCTACACCTTC.

This clonotype was found a few times. The V gene is TRBV2, the J gene TRBJ2-1; TRBD2 agrees at 10 bases. The J call may be incorrect, as the DNA end agrees better with TRBJ2-7. The V gene's germline CDR1 is SNHLY and CDR2 FYNNEI. The CDR3 contains 14 residues. As DNA, the CDR3 is TGTGCCAGCAGTGACATAGCGGGGGGTTACGAGCAGTACTTC. Protein product: CASSDIAGGYEQYF.

V gene TRBV9 combines with J gene TRBJ2-3; TRBD1 matches 9 bases. V lost 0 bases and J lost 5; bases outside the gene matches: 4. Germline CDR1 reads SGDLS; CDR2 reads YYNGEE. The CDR3 sequence is 15 residues long. Here the CDR3 DNA reads TGTGCCAGCAGCGTAGTAGCGACAGGGGGAGATACGCAGTATTTT. It specifies CASSVVATGGDTQYF.

The table lists this clonotype with a few counts. The V call is TRBV12-3 or TRBV12-4, the J call TRBJ2-2; 8 positions agree with TRBD1. The CDR3 is made up of 12 amino acids. The V and J ends lost 11 bases and 3 bases, in that order; junction bases with no gene match: 2. The CDR3 protein is CAGQGDTGELFF. In DNA form, the CDR3 reads TGTGCCGGACAGGGAGACACCGGGGAGCTGTTTTTT.

The CDR3 spells CASSLQTSVEQFF. The CDR3 nucleotides read TGTGCCAGCAGCTTACAGACTTCGGTTGAGCAGTTCTTC. The gene calls are TRBV5-4 and TRBJ2-1; D is unclear. Per germline, CDR1 SGHNT and CDR2 YYREEE (reference sequence). The CDR3 runs to 13 residues. Trimming cost V 2 bases and J 9 bases, with 12 bases left between them.

This clonotype has a handful of counts. The J gene is TRBJ2-2, the V gene TRBV6-6, with 7 bases that match TRBD1. CDR3 length: 15 residues. V gave up 4 bases and J gave up 1 base; unmatched junction bases: 3. Germline assignment: CDR1 MNHNY and CDR2 SVGAGI (reference sequence). This CDR3 reads CASSLNRGNTGELFF. CDR3 nucleotide sequence: TGTGCCAGCAGTTTGAACAGGGGGAACACCGGGGAGCTGTTTTTT.

In this sample, this clonotype turned up a few times. The J gene is TRBJ2-2, the V gene TRBV11-3, with 14 bases aligning to TRBD2. Germline V gene lookup returns CDR1 SGHNT and CDR2 YENEEA. CDR3 length equals 17 residues. Losses at the gene ends were 10 bases for V and 1 base for J; bases not matched to a gene: 8. CDR3 in amino acids: CATSKGLAGENTGELFF. CDR3 bases: TGTGCCACTTCGAAGGGACTAGCGGGGGAGAACACCGGGGAGCTGTTTTTT.

The chain is built from TRBV5-1 and TRBJ2-5, with 7 bases fitting TRBD1. This CDR3 is built from 16 residues. V gave up 3 bases and J gave up 5 bases; unmatched junction bases: 13. Germline assignment: CDR1 SGHRS and CDR2 YFSETQ. In DNA form, the CDR3 reads TGCGCCAGCAGCTCATTCTCCAACAGGGGATGGGAGACCCAGTACTTC. It encodes CASSSFSNRGWETQYF.

This clonotype was counted only a few times. V is TRBV20-1 and J is TRBJ1-1, with TRBD1 matching over 8 bases. Germline CDR1 and CDR2: DFQATT and SNEGSKA (reference sequence). CDR3 length: 13 residues. V dropped 4 bases and J dropped 8; count of bases not matched to a gene: 9. This CDR3 is CSAMTGVPPEAFF. The CDR3 DNA reads as TGCAGTGCTATGACAGGGGTCCCCCCCGAAGCTTTCTTT.

This sequence joins TRBV12-3 or TRBV12-4 and TRBJ2-7, with 7 nucleotides matching TRBD1. V dropped 3 bases and J dropped 5; count of bases not matched to a gene: 7. CDR3 length: 14 amino acids. CDR3 region: CASSFLGQADEQYF. CDR3 bases: TGTGCCAGCAGTTTTCTCGGACAGGCCGACGAGCAGTACTTC.

This rearrangement joins TRBV5-6 to TRBJ2-3, with D perhaps TRBD1 (6 bases). CDR3 size: 12 residues. Germline CDR1 reads SGHDT; CDR2 reads YYEEEE. V was shortened by 4 bases and J by 12 bases, with 15 bases between the two germline ends. The CDR3: CASSLRGRVQYF. In DNA, the CDR3 is TGTGCCAGCAGCCTCAGGGGAAGGGTTCAGTATTTT.

The V gene is TRBV5-1, the J gene TRBJ2-7; D tentatively fits TRBD1 or TRBD2 (5 bases each). Germline V lookup: CDR1 SGHRS, CDR2 YFSETQ. The CDR3 contains 14 residues. The V gene lost 4 bases and the J gene lost 1 base, with 12 bases spanning the gap. The CDR3 DNA reads TGCGCCAGCAGCAACCGGGACGGATCCTACGAGCAGTACTTC. Amino acid sequence: CASSNRDGSYEQYF.